One sample yielded the 2 T cell receptor beta chains listed below, sequenced in a study of graft-versus-host responses after intestinal transplantation. Some clones are missing from TCRdb's copy, which holds only in-frame ones; the method was immunoSEQ multiplex PCR. Among 80,000 to 100,000 clones listed, 70% to 90% were seen once. Their antigens remain unidentified. Specimen: unstimulated CD4+ T cells sorted from spleen or lymph node cells, collected before intestinal transplant. Every receptor here comes from a human donor who received an intestinal transplant.

The CDR3 bases are TGTGCCAGTAGTATTGGGTTTGGAGGGGGCGCTGGGTTATACGAAGCTTTCTTT. Protein sequence: CASSIGFGGGAGLYEAFF. The V call is TRBV19, the J call TRBJ1-1; 7 bases agree with TRBD1. Germline V CDR1 and CDR2: LNHDA, SQIVND (reference sequence). Trimming took 3 bases from V and 8 from J; bases not matched to a gene: 21. The CDR3 has 18 residues.

The J gene is TRBJ2-7, the V gene TRBV6-5; 9 bases line up with TRBD1. Germline V CDR1 and CDR2: MNHEY, SVGAGI. The CDR3 is 14 amino acids. V dropped 6 bases and J dropped 6; count of bases not matched to a gene: 9. CDR3 loop: CASSRDRDLSEQYF. The CDR3 region has the DNA TGTGCCAGCAGCAGGGACAGGGACTTGTCCGAGCAGTACTTC.